The clone carrying this T cell receptor beta chain was seen a handful of times. Its antigen is unidentified. This CDR3 is built from 14 residues. V lost 4 bases to trimming and J lost 3 bases, with 13 bases between them. Germline assignment: CDR1 SEHNR and CDR2 FQNEAQ (reference sequence). The data were obtained in a study of STAT3 mutations in large granular lymphocyte leukemia. Study-wide findings and caveats: Sampling intervals varied between patients and samples. At least one immunodominant TCR beta clonotype appeared in every T-cell large granular lymphocyte leukemia patient.

Clones were read by immunoSEQ multiplex PCR, and TCRdb kept only the in-frame ones, dropping some. The sample carries 5,000 to 7,000 clones, less than 60% recorded once. This clonotype was sampled from a boy aged 5-17 years with T-cell large granular lymphocyte leukemia. Some clones in this sample may be carry-over from other donors' samples. Specimen: peripheral blood mononuclear cells. The rearrangement uses TRBV7-9 and TRBJ2-7; possible D gene TRBD1, 6 bases. This CDR3 reads CASSSDRKLYEQYF. The CDR3 region has the DNA TGTGCCAGCAGCTCCGACAGGAAGCTCTACGAGCAGTACTTC.